This is a list of T cell receptor beta chains from one sample in a study of CD8 T cells in Susac syndrome. One entry per CDR3 protein results from TCRdb running MiXCR on the immunoSEQ multiplex PCR reads. The sample gives 80,000 to 90,000 distinct CDR3 sequences, roughly 93% of which show up once; roughly 0.32% is in the top ten. The sample comprised CD8+ T cells from PBMCs. These receptors were taken from a human donor in good health. Each CDR3 is given with its conserved first and last residue. The D gene is left open where the match is weak. A clone size is listed for some rows: how often the clone was seen (once, few, many), or a class if it is expanded.

size,D,J,length,V,DNA,CDR3
few,TRBD2,TRBJ2-4,12,TRBV7-9,TGTGCCAGCAGCTCCGGACTAGCTTGGCAGTACTTC,CASSSGLAWQYF
-,-,TRBJ1-5,14,TRBV6-6,TGTGCCAGCAGTTATCAGGGGAGCAATCAGCCCCAGCATTTT,CASSYQGSNQPQHF
-,-,TRBJ2-7,11,TRBV9,TGTGCCAGCAGCGGCTCCGGGCCTCAGTACTTC,CASSGSGPQYF
-,-,TRBJ1-1,13,TRBV29-1,TGCAGCGTTGAAGCCGGTTGGAACACTGAAGCTTTCTTT,CSVEAGWNTEAFF
-,TRBD1,TRBJ1-2,16,TRBV4-2,TGTGCCAGCAGCCAAGATCCAAAGGGGGCCAGCTATGGCTACACCTTC,CASSQDPKGASYGYTF
-,-,TRBJ2-3,14,TRBV19,TGTGCCAGTAGTTCTCAGGGATACCCAGATACGCAGTATTTT,CASSSQGYPDTQYF
-,TRBD1,TRBJ2-5,16,TRBV7-2,TGTGCCAGCAGCCCTAACACAGGGGGCGCGGGGGAGACCCAGTACTTC,CASSPNTGGAGETQYF
-,-,TRBJ2-7,16,TRBV4-1,TGCGCCAGCAGCCAAGCCCGGGGGTTATCCATGGCCGAGCAGTACTTC,CASSQARGLSMAEQYF
-,-,TRBJ2-5,15,TRBV13,TGTGCCAGCAGCCCCCAGGACACCAGACAAGAGACCCAGTACTTC,CASSPQDTRQETQYF
-,-,TRBJ2-7,14,TRBV25-1,TGTGCCAGCAGTGAATGGGGGGAAACCTACGAGCAGTACTTC,CASSEWGETYEQYF
-,-,TRBJ2-1,10,TRBV29-1,TGCAGCGTTGAAAGGATTGAGCAGTTCTTC,CSVERIEQFF
-,-,TRBJ2-5,11,TRBV11-2,TGTGCCAGCAGAGGGCAAGAGACCCAGTACTTC,CASRGQETQYF
-,TRBD1,TRBJ2-1,16,TRBV5-1,TGCGCCAGCAGCTTATTCGGGACAGTTTCCTACAATGAGCAGTTCTTC,CASSLFGTVSYNEQFF
-,-,TRBJ1-1,15,TRBV20-1,TGCAGTGCTAGAGATGAAGGGGGGTGGCACACTGAAGCTTTCTTT,CSARDEGGWHTEAFF
-,-,TRBJ1-6,15,TRBV6-5,TGTGCCAGCAGTTACGTCGGACCTACGAATTCACCCCTCCACTTT,CASSYVGPTNSPLHF
-,TRBD1,TRBJ1-5,16,TRBV28,TGTGCCAGCAGTCACCGGGACAGTATGCAGCGACAGCCCCAGCATTTT,CASSHRDSMQRQPQHF
few,TRBD2,TRBJ2-2,17,TRBV3-1,TGTGCCAGCAGCCACCTTTCAGCGGGGGCGAACACCGGGGAGCTGTTTTTT,CASSHLSAGANTGELFF
-,-,TRBJ1-2,15,TRBV15,TGTGCCACCAGCCCAAGCAGGGGCAGTGGCTATGGCTACACCTTC,CATSPSRGSGYGYTF
-,TRBD1,TRBJ2-1,14,TRBV6-4,TGTGCCAGCAGTGCAGGGGGACCCTACAATGAGCAGTTCTTC,CASSAGGPYNEQFF
-,-,TRBJ2-4,10,TRBV24-1,TGTGCCACCACGATCTACATTCAGTACTTC,CATTIYIQYF
-,-,TRBJ1-6,15,TRBV27,TGTGCCAGCAGTTTATCCAACCAGGGAAATTCACCCCTCCACTTT,CASSLSNQGNSPLHF
-,-,TRBJ2-3,16,TRBV6-1,TGTGCCAGCAGACCCAGGAGGGGGCGGGACACAGATACGCAGTATTTT,CASRPRRGRDTDTQYF
-,-,TRBJ1-2,13,TRBV12-3/TRBV12-4,TGTGCCAGCAGTTTAGAGACGCACTATGGCTACACCTTC,CASSLETHYGYTF
-,TRBD2,TRBJ2-1,15,TRBV19,TGTGCCAGTAGTACTACTAGCGGACCCTACAATGAGCAGTTCTTC,CASSTTSGPYNEQFF
-,-,TRBJ2-5,15,TRBV9,TGTGCCAGCAGCGTAGGAGCGCAAGACCAAGAGACCCAGTACTTC,CASSVGAQDQETQYF
-,-,TRBJ1-2,13,TRBV5-4,TGTGCCAGCAGCTTGGGGTCCCCCTATGGCTACACCTTC,CASSLGSPYGYTF
-,-,TRBJ2-7,13,TRBV9,TGTGCCAGCAGCCCCAGTGGGGTACACGAGCAGTACTTC,CASSPSGVHEQYF
few,-,TRBJ1-2,10,TRBV6-6,TGTGCCAGCTCGGCGGGCGGCTACACCTTC,CASSAGGYTF
-,TRBD1,TRBJ2-2,17,TRBV9,TGTGCCAGCAGCGAACCCGGACAGGGGGCGAACACCGGGGAGCTGTTTTTT,CASSEPGQGANTGELFF
-,-,TRBJ1-1,11,TRBV29-1,TGCAGCTTCTTGGGCGCCACTGAAGCTTTCTTT,CSFLGATEAFF
once,-,TRBJ1-5,15,TRBV3-1,TGTGCCAGCAGCTCTAACGCAAATAGCAATCAGCCCCAGCATTTT,CASSSNANSNQPQHF
-,TRBD1,TRBJ1-2,14,TRBV7-9,TGTGCCAGCAGCTGGGGACAGGTCCACTATGGCTACACCTTC,CASSWGQVHYGYTF
-,-,TRBJ2-6,15,TRBV29-1,TGCAGCGTTGAGGATGGAGACTCTGGGGCCAACGTCCTGACTTTC,CSVEDGDSGANVLTF
-,-,TRBJ2-7,12,TRBV29-1,TGCAGCGCGGTGGGTCTGGGATACGAGCAGTACTTC,CSAVGLGYEQYF
-,TRBD1,TRBJ1-1,11,TRBV30,TGTGCCAGACAGGGGAACACTGAAGCTTTCTTT,CARQGNTEAFF
-,-,TRBJ2-7,12,TRBV2,TGTGCCAGCACCAGCAGGCTCTACGAGCAGTACTTC,CASTSRLYEQYF
-,-,TRBJ2-7,14,TRBV11-1,TGTGCCAGCAGCGTAGCGGCGGGTGGGTACGAGCAGTACTTC,CASSVAAGGYEQYF
-,TRBD2,TRBJ2-1,13,TRBV7-2,TGTGCCAGCGGGCTCGGCGGGGGGAATGAGCAGTTCTTC,CASGLGGGNEQFF
-,TRBD2,TRBJ2-7,16,TRBV13,TGTGCCAGCAGCTCCGGGGAGCGGGGGACCTCCTACGAGCAGTACTTC,CASSSGERGTSYEQYF
-,-,TRBJ2-7,14,TRBV6-6,TGTGCCAGCAGTTACGGAGCGAACCCCTACGAGCAGTACTTC,CASSYGANPYEQYF
once,-,TRBJ1-4,15,TRBV2,TGTGCCAGCAGTGAAGGGGTTGGGACTAATGAAAAACTGTTTTTT,CASSEGVGTNEKLFF
-,-,TRBJ1-5,15,TRBV5-1,TGCGCCAGCAGCTTGGGGGACCGGAGCAATCAGCCCCAGCATTTT,CASSLGDRSNQPQHF
-,TRBD1,TRBJ1-1,16,TRBV3-1,TGTGCCAGCAGTCTCCGGGGACAGGGGCCGAACACTGAAGCTTTCTTT,CASSLRGQGPNTEAFF
-,-,TRBJ1-6,16,TRBV28,TGTGCCAGCAGTTTCAATCAGCAGGGGTATAATTCACCCCTCCACTTT,CASSFNQQGYNSPLHF
-,-,TRBJ1-4,15,TRBV5-1,TGCGCCAGCAGCTCCGACGACGGCCGTGTGGAAAAACTGTTTTTT,CASSSDDGRVEKLFF
-,TRBD2,TRBJ2-2,19,TRBV9,TGTGCCAGCAGCGCCCCGGGACTAGCCCCCAATCGGGCCACCGGGGAGCTGTTTTTT,CASSAPGLAPNRATGELFF
few,TRBD1,TRBJ2-7,15,TRBV29-1,TGCAGCGTTGAAGTAGGGGGACAGGGAGCCTACGAGCAGTACTTC,CSVEVGGQGAYEQYF
-,TRBD2,TRBJ2-7,19,TRBV6-2/TRBV6-3,TGTGCCAGCAGGGAACCGGGACTAGCGGGGGGCATTACCCCCCACGAGCAGTACTTC,CASREPGLAGGITPHEQYF
once,-,TRBJ2-2,14,TRBV4-1,TGCGCCAGCAGGGTCGGGGCGAACACCGGGGAGCTGTTTTTT,CASRVGANTGELFF
-,-,TRBJ2-7,15,TRBV5-1,TGCGCCAGCAGCTTGGAGACCGGTGCCGCCTACGAGCAGTACTTC,CASSLETGAAYEQYF
-,TRBD2,TRBJ2-5,17,TRBV3-1,TGTGCCAGCAGCCAAGATATGGTGGCTAGCGGGGAAGAGACCCAGTACTTC,CASSQDMVASGEETQYF
-,-,TRBJ2-4,12,TRBV25-1,TGTGCCAGCATGGACGGGGAAAACATTCAGTACTTC,CASMDGENIQYF
-,-,TRBJ2-3,17,TRBV27,TGTGCCAGCAGTTTACCCCCAGGCAGGGAGAGCACAGATACGCAGTATTTT,CASSLPPGRESTDTQYF